These T cell receptor beta chains were read from a single sample in a study of cytomegalovirus exposure and HLA in healthy donors. TCRdb keeps only in-frame clones here, not all; method: immunoSEQ multiplex PCR. This sample has 150,000 or so clones, with approximately 73% found just once. Sequencing was performed on PBMCs. The receptors stem from a man between 25 and 39 years old in good health and CMV-seropositive. CDR3s include the opening cysteine and the closing phenylalanine or tryptophan. D genes are given only for firm matches. Rows give clone size only sometimes, using once, few, many, or a class for an expanded clone.

CDR3 length	V gene	J gene	D gene	clone size	CDR3 protein	CDR3 DNA
12	TRBV7-9	TRBJ2-2	NA	few	CASSFTGGELFF	TGTGCCAGCAGCTTTACGGGCGGGGAGCTGTTTTTT
16	TRBV29-1	TRBJ1-3	NA	NA	CSVESVGSNSGNTIYF	TGCAGCGTTGAAAGTGTCGGGAGCAACTCTGGAAACACCATATATTTT
16	TRBV7-6	TRBJ1-1	NA	few	CASSLAPQGTRTEAFF	TGTGCCAGCAGCTTAGCGCCTCAGGGGACGAGGACTGAAGCTTTCTTT
15	TRBV9	TRBJ1-2	TRBD1	NA	CASSVGNRGTYGYTF	TGTGCCAGCAGCGTAGGGAACAGGGGGACGTATGGCTACACCTTC
12	TRBV6-5	TRBJ2-5	NA	NA	CASRTYEETQYF	TGTGCCAGCAGGACTTATGAAGAGACCCAGTACTTC
15	TRBV6-6	TRBJ2-1	NA	once	CASRDSQTSNNEQFF	TGTGCCAGCAGGGACAGTCAAACCTCCAACAATGAGCAGTTCTTC
19	TRBV12-5	TRBJ2-1	NA	NA	CASGLVVDTESRSYNEQFF	TGTGCTAGTGGTTTGGTAGTGGACACCGAATCCCGCTCCTACAATGAGCAGTTCTTC
12	TRBV2	TRBJ2-6	NA	NA	CASSVWANVLTF	TGTGCCAGCAGCGTGTGGGCCAACGTCCTGACTTTC
13	TRBV10-2	TRBJ2-5	TRBD2	NA	CASRAGGGETQYF	TGCGCCAGCAGGGCGGGAGGGGGAGAGACCCAGTACTTC
15	TRBV6-5	TRBJ2-5	NA	NA	CASSRTYTLRETQYF	TGTGCCAGCAGTAGGACTTACACCCTCCGAGAGACCCAGTACTTC
13	TRBV13	TRBJ2-7	NA	NA	CASSARYPREQYF	TGTGCCAGCAGCGCCCGATACCCCCGGGAGCAGTACTTC
16	TRBV13	TRBJ2-7	TRBD2	NA	CASSLGLAGENYEQYF	TGTGCCAGCAGCTTAGGCCTAGCGGGAGAGAACTACGAGCAGTACTTC
14	TRBV5-4	TRBJ1-3	NA	NA	CASSSQGAGNTIYF	TGTGCCAGCAGTTCACAGGGTGCTGGAAACACCATATATTTT
14	TRBV19	TRBJ1-1	NA	NA	CASSTEGRATEAFF	TGTGCCAGTAGTACCGAGGGGAGGGCCACTGAAGCTTTCTTT
14	TRBV7-9	TRBJ2-3	TRBD2	NA	CASREAGEADTQYF	TGTGCCAGCAGGGAGGCGGGAGAGGCAGATACGCAGTATTTT
15	TRBV19	TRBJ2-5	NA	few	CASSSQADAPGDQYF	TGTGCCAGTAGTAGTCAGGCAGACGCCCCGGGAGACCAGTACTTC
16	TRBV6-4	TRBJ2-3	NA	NA	CASSPQGITSTDTQYF	TGTGCCAGCAGTCCCCAGGGGATTACTAGCACAGATACGCAGTATTTT
14	TRBV28	TRBJ2-3	TRBD2	NA	CASSSSGAPDTQYF	TGTGCCAGCAGCTCTAGCGGGGCTCCAGATACGCAGTATTTT
14	TRBV9	TRBJ2-5	NA	NA	CASGRQEYQETQYF	TGTGCCAGCGGGAGACAGGAGTACCAAGAGACCCAGTACTTC
14	TRBV19	TRBJ2-4	TRBD1	few	CASSNRQGANIQYF	TGTGCCAGTAGTAATAGACAGGGGGCAAACATTCAGTACTTC
16	TRBV18	TRBJ2-7	TRBD2	NA	CASSPGVAGRSYEQYF	TGTGCCAGCTCTCCAGGGGTAGCGGGACGATCCTACGAGCAGTACTTC
15	TRBV7-8	TRBJ2-1	NA	NA	CASSWPGAERNEQFF	TGTGCCAGCAGCTGGCCGGGAGCTGAGCGCAATGAGCAGTTCTTC
14	TRBV7-9	TRBJ1-2	NA	NA	CSSSTRQENYGYTF	TGTTCCAGCAGCACAAGACAGGAGAACTATGGCTACACCTTC
15	TRBV27	TRBJ1-5	NA	NA	CASRRGAYSNQPQHF	TGTGCCAGCAGAAGGGGCGCTTATAGCAATCAGCCCCAGCATTTT
15	TRBV30	TRBJ2-1	TRBD2	NA	CAWGLGSGRWNEQFF	TGTGCCTGGGGGTTGGGTAGCGGGAGGTGGAATGAGCAGTTCTTC